Shown below are 26 T cell receptor beta chains from a single sample sequenced in a study of T cell repertoires in cytomegalovirus infection. Their antigens are not known. MiXCR, run by TCRdb on the reads, gives a single entry per CDR3 protein. The profile shows some 800,000 distinct CDR3 sequences, approximately 32% of them singletons. The sample was cultured CD8+ T cells from PBMCs, taken from culture after CMV antigen stimulation. These receptors were taken from a human donor in good health (CMV status not recorded). Some clones in this sample may be carry-over from other donors' samples.

The gene calls are TRBV5-6 and TRBJ2-1; D gene uncertain. CDR1 is SGHDT and CDR2 is YYEEEE in the germline V gene. This CDR3 contains 16 residues. V was pared by 4 bases and J by 0 bases, with 14 bases between. Here the CDR3 DNA reads TGTGCCAGCAGCCTGAGACCCTCTTTCTCCTACAATGAGCAGTTCTTC. Amino acid sequence: CASSLRPSFSYNEQFF.

This clonotype was counted at least ten times. This sequence joins TRBV7-9 and TRBJ2-5, with TRBD2 matching over 8 bases. Unmatched junction bases numbered 7, after V lost 5 bases and J lost 5 bases. The CDR3 runs to 14 residues. The germline CDR1 and CDR2 sequences are SEHNR and FQNEAQ (reference sequence). The chain's CDR3 is CASSPSRGEETQYF. CDR3 bases: TGTGCCAGCAGCCCCTCGCGGGGGGAGGAGACCCAGTACTTC.

This clonotype came up many times. The genes are TRBV6-1 and TRBJ2-5; 10 nucleotides line up with TRBD2. The length of the CDR3 is 16 residues. Per germline, CDR1 MNHNS and CDR2 SASEGT. Losses at the gene ends were 5 bases for V and 0 bases for J; bases not matched to a gene: 6. DNA of the CDR3: TGTGCCAGCAGTTCCCAAGCGGGGGGGTACCAAGAGACCCAGTACTTC. The encoded protein is CASSSQAGGYQETQYF.

This sequence joins TRBV4-2 and TRBJ2-1; 10 bases agree with TRBD1. J gave up 6 bases and V 2 bases, and 7 bases lay outside the gene matches. CDR3 length: 16 amino acids. Looked up from germline, CDR1 is LGHNA and CDR2 is YNFKEQ. As DNA, the CDR3 is TGTGCCAGCAGCCAAACTCGACAGGGGGCGCGCAATGAGCAGTTCTTC. The encoded protein is CASSQTRQGARNEQFF.

The chain uses TRBV6-1 and TRBJ1-3; TRBD1 might be the D (5 bases). Germline loops: CDR1 MNHNS, CDR2 SASEGT. The CDR3 length is 17 residues. V lost 5 bases and J lost 3, with 20 bases in between. CDR3 sequence (DNA): TGTGCCAGCAGTTACGACAGTCGGCCATCCGGTGGAAACACCATATATTTT. Translated: CASSYDSRPSGGNTIYF.

This clonotype was detected only a few times. The chain has TRBV20-1 and TRBJ1-2; 8 nucleotides line up with TRBD1. Germline values: CDR1 DFQATT, CDR2 SNEGSKA (reference sequence). Trimming removed 0 bases from V and 4 bases from J; junction bases left unmatched: 4. The CDR3 contains 14 residues. The CDR3 here is CSARDQGQGYGYTF. CDR3 nucleotide sequence: TGCAGTGCTAGAGATCAAGGACAGGGCTATGGCTACACCTTC.

The genes are TRBV5-8 and TRBJ1-2; the match to TRBD1 covers 10 bases. Germline V gene data show CDR1 as SGHTS and CDR2 as YDEGEE. V was clipped by 2 bases and J by 7 bases; unmatched bases: 14. The CDR3 consists of 17 residues. The CDR3 is CASSLIRDRGFDFGYTF. CDR3 sequence (DNA): TGTGCCAGCAGCTTAATTCGGGACAGGGGTTTTGATTTTGGCTACACCTTC.

The chain joins TRBV7-9 to TRBJ1-1; D is uncertain. CDR1 is SEHNR, CDR2 FQNEAQ, per germline (reference sequence). The CDR3 length is 14 residues. V was shortened by 4 bases and J by 1 base, with 10 bases between the two germline ends. CDR3 DNA sequence: TGTGCCAGCAGCTCGTACACTTCGAACACTGAAGCTTTCTTT. Translation: CASSSYTSNTEAFF.

This chain uses TRBV10-2 with TRBJ2-5, with 10 positions matching TRBD2. J lost 2 bases, V lost 2 bases, and 5 bases had no gene match. Germline V lookup: CDR1 WSHSY, CDR2 SAAADI. The CDR3 has 16 amino acids. As DNA, the CDR3 is TGCGCCAGCAGTGAGGTGCTAGCGGGGGTACAAGAGACCCAGTACTTC. This translates into CASSEVLAGVQETQYF.

The genes are TRBV28 and TRBJ2-7; 9 bases agree with TRBD2. V was clipped by 5 bases and J by 2 bases; unmatched bases: 4. The CDR3 runs 14 residues. Germline V gene data show CDR1 as MDHEN and CDR2 as SYDVKM. CDR3 region: CASSTAGGAYEQYV. The CDR3 DNA follows: TGTGCCAGCAGTACCGCGGGGGGGGCCTACGAGCAGTACGTC.

This clonotype was seen only a few times. The chain combines TRBV4-1 with TRBJ1-1; 10 bases are shared with TRBD1. J gave up 8 bases and V 1 base, and 1 base lay outside the gene matches. Per germline, CDR1 MGHRA and CDR2 YSYEKL. CDR3 length: 13 amino acids. The CDR3 nucleotides read TGCGCCAGCAGCCAAGCGGACAGGGGGGAAGCTTTCTTT. Translation: CASSQADRGEAFF.

This clonotype was counted between two and nine times. The CDR3 DNA follows: TGTGCCAGCAGTGACTTTTCCTCTGGGGCCAACGTCCTGACTTTC. The encoded protein is CASSDFSSGANVLTF. The V and J genes are TRBV27 and TRBJ2-6; D remains ambiguous. V was pared by 5 bases and J by 0 bases, with 8 bases between. This CDR3 is 15 amino acids long. CDR1 and CDR2 (germline): MNHEY, SMNVEV (reference sequence).

The V call is TRBV19, the J call TRBJ1-5; D is ambiguous. The CDR3 has 13 residues. V was shortened by 7 bases and J by 3 bases, with 10 bases between the two germline ends. In germline, CDR1 is LNHDA, CDR2 SQIVND (reference sequence). The CDR3 DNA reads as TGTGCCAGTACCTCACGAGTCAATCAGCCCCAGCATTTT. It codes for CASTSRVNQPQHF.

This clonotype was found a few times. The chain uses TRBV11-1 and TRBJ2-5, with 7 positions matching TRBD1. The CDR3 has 14 amino acids. Germline values: CDR1 SGHAT, CDR2 FQDESV (reference sequence). V was pared by 5 bases and J by 5 bases, with 8 bases of the junction left unmatched. CDR3 sequence (DNA): TGTGCCAGCAGCCCGACAGGGCCAGCGGAGACCCAGTACTTC. It codes for CASSPTGPAETQYF.

The V call is TRBV7-9, the J call TRBJ2-7; the D gene could be TRBD1 or TRBD2 (5 bases each). This CDR3 spans 14 amino acids. The V gene's germline CDR1 is SEHNR and CDR2 FQNEAQ (reference sequence). V was trimmed by 4 bases and J by 6 bases, leaving 16 bases between them. In DNA, the CDR3 is TGTGCCAGCAGCTCGTCCGGGGCCCTCGGCGAGCAGTACGTC. This codes for CASSSSGALGEQYV.

This clonotype was counted only a few times. The V call is TRBV7-8, the J call TRBJ1-5; D is uncertain. CDR1 is SGHVS and CDR2 is FQNEAQ in the germline V gene. Trimming stripped 5 bases from V and 5 bases from J, with 7 bases between. This CDR3 has 12 residues. The chain's CDR3 is CASSAGDQPQHF. In DNA form, the CDR3 reads TGTGCCAGCAGCGCCGGTGATCAGCCCCAGCATTTT.

The chain carries TRBV7-2 and TRBJ2-3, with 9 bases matching TRBD2. Germline trimming cut 3 bases from V and 1 base from J; bases unmatched to any gene: 5. This CDR3 region has 16 residues. Germline CDR1 SGHTA, CDR2 FQGNSA. CDR3 coding DNA: TGTGCCAGCAGCTTCCTAGCGGGGACGGGCACAGATACGCAGTATTTT. As protein: CASSFLAGTGTDTQYF.

The V call is TRBV7-6, the J call TRBJ2-7; no reliable D call. V lost 0 bases and J 3 bases, leaving 9 bases between the germline ends. The CDR3 totals 14 residues. Germline V gives CDR1 SGHVS, CDR2 FNYEAQ. The CDR3 nucleotides read TGTGCCAGCAGCTTAGCCCTATCCAGCTACGAGCAGTACTTC. This gives the protein CASSLALSSYEQYF.

In its sample, this clonotype was seen a few times. V gene TRBV20-1 combines with J gene TRBJ1-1; TRBD1 agrees at 8 bases. The V segment lost 3 bases and the J segment 5 bases; nucleotides outside the gene matches: 14. The length of the CDR3 is 16 residues. The germline CDR1 and CDR2 sequences are DFQATT and SNEGSKA (reference sequence). The CDR3 reads CSARRPRGQGGTEAFF. CDR3 nucleotides: TGCAGTGCTAGGCGTCCTCGCGGACAGGGTGGGACTGAAGCTTTCTTT.

As for this clonotype: A much more abundant neighbour one base away suggests this may be a read error. The chain links TRBV19 to TRBJ2-1; D not resolved. The CDR3 covers 13 residues. V lost 9 bases to trimming and J lost 0 bases, with 9 bases between them. CDR1 is LNHDA and CDR2 is SQIVND in the germline V gene (reference sequence). The CDR3 spells CASCTSSYNEQFF. Here the CDR3 DNA reads TGTGCCAGCTGCACCAGCTCCTACAATGAGCAGTTCTTC.

In regard to this clonotype: Here the CDR3 omits its conserved ending phenylalanine or tryptophan, so a read error is the likely source. CDR3 in amino acids: CASSYSLADTQYL. The CDR3 DNA follows: TGTGCCAGCAGTTACTCACTAGCAGATACGCAGTATTTG. The chain joins TRBV6-8 to TRBJ2-3, with a tentative D call TRBD2 (5 bases). The CDR3 consists of 13 residues. The V end was cut by 0 bases, the J end by 4 bases, with 5 bases between. CDR1 is MNHGY and CDR2 is SAAAGT in the germline V gene.

This clonotype was observed at least ten times. V gene TRBV7-6 combines with J gene TRBJ1-1, with a tentative D call TRBD1 (5 bases). The CDR3 is 15 residues long. Trimming took off 4 bases at V and 4 bases at J, with 16 bases between the two ends. The V gene's germline CDR1 is SGHVS and CDR2 FNYEAQ. DNA for the CDR3: TGTGCCAGCAGCTCTAGCCTGGGTAGGGGCACTGAAGCTTTCTTT. This gives the protein CASSSSLGRGTEAFF.

This clonotype appeared a few times. The chain employs TRBV6-6 and TRBJ2-7, with D possibly matching TRBD1 (6 bases). V dropped 4 bases and J dropped 7 bases, with 17 bases sitting between them. This CDR3 contains 14 residues. From germline, CDR1 is MNHNY and CDR2 SVGAGI (reference sequence). In DNA form, the CDR3 reads TGTGCCAGCAGTTCTTTGGTGGGGGCGGTTGAGCAGTACGTC. Amino acid sequence: CASSSLVGAVEQYV.

The chain uses TRBV6-8 and TRBJ2-2; perhaps TRBD2 as D (6 bases). Germline CDR1 reads MNHGY; CDR2 reads SAAAGT. Trimming pared 7 bases from V and 3 bases from J, leaving 15 bases between. This CDR3 is 15 amino acids long. This CDR3 is CASTHRRGDTGELFF. CDR3 nucleotide sequence: TGTGCCAGCACACATCGGCGGGGTGACACCGGGGAGCTGTTTTTT.

With regard to this clonotype: A single base separates this from a much larger clone, so it may be a read error. The V gene is TRBV5-1, the J gene TRBJ2-1; D gene ambiguous. Germline V gene lookup returns CDR1 SGHRS and CDR2 YFSETQ. The CDR3 loop spans 15 amino acids. The CDR3 here is CASSLDARGSNDQFF. In nucleotides, the CDR3 is TGCGCCAGCAGCTTGGATGCTAGAGGTTCAAATGATCAGTTCTTC.

Comments on this clonotype: A read error may account for a junction end that differs from germline. This chain uses TRBV20-1 with TRBJ1-1, with a possible D match to TRBD1 (5 bases). The CDR3 runs 12 residues. The V gene's germline CDR1 is DFQATT and CDR2 SNEGSKA (reference sequence). This chain's CDR3 is CSAPGPGAEALF. The CDR3 DNA sequence: TGCAGTGCACCGGGACCAGGCGCTGAAGCTCTCTTT.